The rows below give T cell receptor beta chains drawn from one sample of a study of T cell responses to AZD1222 COVID-19 vaccine. The data were produced by immunoSEQ multiplex PCR, yet TCRdb's version contains in-frame clones alone and is incomplete. The sample lists around 160,000 clones; about nine tenths were seen once. The sample here was peripheral blood, taken on day 0 of AZD1222 vaccination. These receptors were collected from an adult in good health. CDR3s include the opening cysteine and the closing phenylalanine or tryptophan. The order of the fields is D gene, V gene, J gene, CDR3 protein. The D gene is left open where the match is weak.

d_gene: TRBD2; v_gene: TRBV30; j_gene: TRBJ2-5; CDR3aa: CAWSRSSGHQETQYF
d_gene: .; v_gene: TRBV5-5; j_gene: TRBJ2-3; CDR3aa: CASRRTGTFSTDTQYF
d_gene: .; v_gene: TRBV4-3; j_gene: TRBJ2-7; CDR3aa: CASSQDSSSYEQYF
d_gene: TRBD1; v_gene: TRBV28; j_gene: TRBJ2-4; CDR3aa: CASSVGQGTNIQYF
d_gene: TRBD2; v_gene: TRBV7-2; j_gene: TRBJ2-3; CDR3aa: CASSLSGTSGYNTDTQYF
d_gene: .; v_gene: TRBV6-5; j_gene: TRBJ1-1; CDR3aa: CASGRALNTEAFF
d_gene: .; v_gene: TRBV7-9; j_gene: TRBJ2-1; CDR3aa: CASSLLGTEQFF
d_gene: .; v_gene: TRBV4-2; j_gene: TRBJ1-4; CDR3aa: CASSQDSQRNEKLFF
d_gene: TRBD2; v_gene: TRBV7-9; j_gene: TRBJ2-7; CDR3aa: CASSWREGSEYEQYF
d_gene: .; v_gene: TRBV7-9; j_gene: TRBJ2-1; CDR3aa: CASIPDGLGEQFF
d_gene: TRBD1; v_gene: TRBV7-8; j_gene: TRBJ1-1; CDR3aa: CASSVRDSYTEAFF
d_gene: .; v_gene: TRBV5-1; j_gene: TRBJ1-1; CDR3aa: CASSLGDTEAFF
d_gene: TRBD1; v_gene: TRBV28; j_gene: TRBJ1-2; CDR3aa: CASRNPDRGPFF
d_gene: TRBD1; v_gene: TRBV19; j_gene: TRBJ1-2; CDR3aa: CASSMDREYGYTF
d_gene: .; v_gene: TRBV4-1; j_gene: TRBJ1-1; CDR3aa: CASSQQGFRNTEAFF
d_gene: .; v_gene: TRBV18; j_gene: TRBJ2-1; CDR3aa: CASSPPSLAGYNEQFF
d_gene: .; v_gene: TRBV28; j_gene: TRBJ1-2; CDR3aa: CATYLLNYGYTF
d_gene: .; v_gene: TRBV24-1; j_gene: TRBJ1-5; CDR3aa: CATSSLGDQPQHF
d_gene: TRBD1; v_gene: TRBV25-1; j_gene: TRBJ1-3; CDR3aa: CASRGQGTGNTIYF
d_gene: .; v_gene: TRBV28; j_gene: TRBJ1-1; CDR3aa: CASSLRTGANTEAFF
d_gene: TRBD2; v_gene: TRBV18; j_gene: TRBJ2-5; CDR3aa: CASSLPSGQETQYF
d_gene: TRBD1; v_gene: TRBV7-3; j_gene: TRBJ2-1; CDR3aa: CASGAGQGHNEQFF
d_gene: TRBD2; v_gene: TRBV28; j_gene: TRBJ2-1; CDR3aa: CASTNLGTSGISEQFF
d_gene: .; v_gene: TRBV18; j_gene: TRBJ1-1; CDR3aa: CASSPQKGGARNTEAFF
d_gene: .; v_gene: TRBV2; j_gene: TRBJ1-6; CDR3aa: CAGAGDWNSPLHF
d_gene: .; v_gene: TRBV15; j_gene: TRBJ1-4; CDR3aa: CATSRDWPANNEKLFF
d_gene: TRBD2; v_gene: TRBV6-2/TRBV6-3; j_gene: TRBJ2-5; CDR3aa: CASSYSTSGVTQYF
d_gene: .; v_gene: TRBV11-3; j_gene: TRBJ1-1; CDR3aa: CASSLGGLNTEAFF
d_gene: TRBD1; v_gene: TRBV7-2; j_gene: TRBJ1-2; CDR3aa: CASSSDRGDLYGYTF
d_gene: .; v_gene: TRBV6-5; j_gene: TRBJ2-5; CDR3aa: CASRRYGQETQYF
d_gene: .; v_gene: TRBV2; j_gene: TRBJ1-1; CDR3aa: CASSEARGTEAFF
d_gene: .; v_gene: TRBV28; j_gene: TRBJ1-6; CDR3aa: CASSLGSRTPWSSPLHF
d_gene: .; v_gene: TRBV27; j_gene: TRBJ2-1; CDR3aa: CASSFQGNNEQFF
d_gene: TRBD1; v_gene: TRBV4-3; j_gene: TRBJ2-1; CDR3aa: CASSLTGVNEQFF
d_gene: .; v_gene: TRBV9; j_gene: TRBJ1-4; CDR3aa: CASSGTQGATNEKLFF
d_gene: .; v_gene: TRBV28; j_gene: TRBJ1-1; CDR3aa: CASSSPRGWSTEAFF
d_gene: .; v_gene: TRBV6-1; j_gene: TRBJ2-7; CDR3aa: CASSEKGGRQYF
d_gene: TRBD2; v_gene: TRBV5-4; j_gene: TRBJ2-7; CDR3aa: CASSGGAGKSYEQYF
d_gene: .; v_gene: TRBV28; j_gene: TRBJ2-2; CDR3aa: CASSLLAGGDTGELFF
d_gene: TRBD1; v_gene: TRBV28; j_gene: TRBJ1-5; CDR3aa: CASSLRQGANNQPQHF
d_gene: .; v_gene: TRBV5-1; j_gene: TRBJ1-1; CDR3aa: CASSLEGGINTEAFF
d_gene: .; v_gene: TRBV19; j_gene: TRBJ1-4; CDR3aa: CASSIPLTTNEKLFF
d_gene: .; v_gene: TRBV5-1; j_gene: TRBJ2-1; CDR3aa: CASSPGTHSYNEQFF
d_gene: .; v_gene: TRBV19; j_gene: TRBJ1-5; CDR3aa: CASSGGKGGPEPQHF
d_gene: .; v_gene: TRBV6-1; j_gene: TRBJ1-2; CDR3aa: CASSEAGGRTYGYTF
d_gene: .; v_gene: TRBV2; j_gene: TRBJ1-5; CDR3aa: CASSEQGGISNQPQHF
d_gene: .; v_gene: TRBV4-3; j_gene: TRBJ2-1; CDR3aa: CASSQVSSGSYNEQFF
d_gene: TRBD1; v_gene: TRBV5-4; j_gene: TRBJ2-3; CDR3aa: CASSPDRARADTQYF
d_gene: .; v_gene: TRBV5-1; j_gene: TRBJ1-1; CDR3aa: CASSLKSINTEAFF
d_gene: .; v_gene: TRBV6-5; j_gene: TRBJ1-4; CDR3aa: CASSPEGGWGEKLFF
d_gene: .; v_gene: TRBV6-5; j_gene: TRBJ1-2; CDR3aa: CASSKGRRLSYGYTF
d_gene: TRBD1; v_gene: TRBV28; j_gene: TRBJ2-3; CDR3aa: CASRRGQARTDTQYF
d_gene: .; v_gene: TRBV20-1; j_gene: TRBJ1-5; CDR3aa: CSAPQNGPQHF
d_gene: .; v_gene: TRBV20-1; j_gene: TRBJ1-2; CDR3aa: CSASGYGYTF
d_gene: .; v_gene: TRBV7-2; j_gene: TRBJ2-3; CDR3aa: CASSLGLQRSSGTDTQYF
d_gene: TRBD2; v_gene: TRBV7-6; j_gene: TRBJ2-7; CDR3aa: CASSPSGGGFYEQYF
d_gene: .; v_gene: TRBV4-3; j_gene: TRBJ2-5; CDR3aa: CASSQDPLAQETQYF
d_gene: .; v_gene: TRBV4-3; j_gene: TRBJ2-7; CDR3aa: CASSQVEGSSYEQYF
d_gene: .; v_gene: TRBV7-9; j_gene: TRBJ2-1; CDR3aa: CASTGAKYNEQFF
d_gene: .; v_gene: TRBV27; j_gene: TRBJ2-1; CDR3aa: CASSNLPGGGQGRNEQFF